A selection of T cell receptor beta chains follows, all from one sample in a study of T cell responses to AZD1222 COVID-19 vaccine. TCRdb's table, derived via immunoSEQ multiplex PCR, lists solely in-frame clones and lacks some. This repertoire shows around 120,000 clones, 89% found once; its top ten account for 4.4%. The sequencing used peripheral blood, collected on day 0 of AZD1222 vaccination. The receptors originated from an adult in good health. CDR3s include the opening cysteine and the closing phenylalanine or tryptophan. The order of the fields is clone size, J gene, V gene, D gene, CDR3 protein, CDR3 DNA. D genes are given only for firm matches. Size values are once, few and many counts, or a class for expanded clones, and some rows have none.

>-|TRBJ2-7|TRBV7-9|TRBD1
CASSPGRQGVSYEQYF
TGTGCCAGCAGCCCGGGTAGGCAGGGGGTATCCTACGAGCAGTACTTC
>-|TRBJ2-7|TRBV6-5|-
CASSYEAGRWSEQYF
TGTGCCAGCAGTTACGAAGCAGGGAGGTGGAGCGAGCAGTACTTC
>-|TRBJ1-1|TRBV2|TRBD1
CASNLQGKQTEAFF
TGTGCCAGCAACCTACAGGGGAAGCAGACTGAAGCTTTCTTT
>-|TRBJ1-1|TRBV2|-
CASNEINTEAFF
TGTGCCAGCAATGAGATTAACACTGAAGCTTTCTTT
>once|TRBJ2-2|TRBV15|-
CATSPRQGGGELFF
TGTGCCACCAGCCCCCGCCAGGGTGGCGGGGAGCTGTTTTTT
>-|TRBJ2-2|TRBV7-8|-
CASSLDAAPNTGELFF
TGTGCCAGCAGCTTAGACGCAGCGCCAAACACCGGGGAGCTGTTTTTT
>few|TRBJ1-6|TRBV2|TRBD1
CASSGDREYSPLHF
TGTGCCAGCAGTGGGGACAGGGAGTATTCACCCCTCCACTTT
>-|TRBJ1-3|TRBV10-3|-
CAISPATGASGNTIYF
TGTGCCATCAGCCCGGCAACCGGGGCCTCTGGAAACACCATATATTTT
>few|TRBJ2-2|TRBV6-4|TRBD2
CASKPSGGDTGELFF
TGTGCCAGCAAGCCTAGCGGGGGGGACACCGGGGAGCTGTTTTTT
>once|TRBJ1-3|TRBV6-5|-
CASNPTPSGNTIYF
TGTGCCAGCAACCCGACGCCCTCTGGAAACACCATATATTTT
>-|TRBJ1-4|TRBV5-6|-
CASSLGGEKLFF
TGTGCCAGCAGCTTGGGGGGTGAAAAACTGTTTTTT
>-|TRBJ1-1|TRBV3-1/TRBV3-2|-
CASSQAGRQNTEAFF
TGTGCCAGCAGCCAAGCGGGCAGGCAAAACACTGAAGCTTTCTTT
>-|TRBJ1-6|TRBV7-9|-
CASSGDRNSPLHF
TGTGCCAGCAGCGGCGACAGGAATTCACCCCTCCACTTT
>-|TRBJ1-2|TRBV19|-
CASSWGYYGYTF
TGTGCCAGTAGTTGGGGGTACTATGGCTACACCTTC
>-|TRBJ1-5|TRBV19|TRBD1
CASSNNRGYSNQPQHF
TGTGCCAGTAGTAACAACAGGGGGTATAGCAATCAGCCCCAGCATTTT
>-|TRBJ1-2|TRBV5-4|-
CASSSLEKGLNYGYTF
TGTGCCAGCAGCTCCCTCGAGAAGGGACTAAACTATGGCTACACCTTC
>-|TRBJ1-4|TRBV6-5|-
CASRVTGASEKLFF
TGTGCCAGCAGGGTGACAGGAGCGAGTGAAAAACTGTTTTTT
>few|TRBJ2-7|TRBV6-1|TRBD2
CASSEAMGSGYHEQYF
TGTGCCAGCAGTGAAGCGATGGGTAGCGGGTACCACGAGCAGTACTTC
>-|TRBJ2-3|TRBV6-4|-
CASSDSSSRPTDTQYF
TGTGCCAGCAGTGACTCGTCTAGCAGACCCACAGATACGCAGTATTTT
>-|TRBJ1-2|TRBV12-5|-
CASAPPGAGWGYTF
TGTGCTAGTGCCCCCCCGGGAGCGGGTTGGGGCTACACCTTC
>-|TRBJ1-6|TRBV2|-
CASGKGLEAPLHF
TGTGCCAGCGGAAAAGGCCTCGAGGCACCCCTCCACTTT
>-|TRBJ1-1|TRBV18|-
CASSPPLRNTEAFF
TGTGCCAGCTCACCACCGTTACGGAACACTGAAGCTTTCTTT
>-|TRBJ1-1|TRBV12-3/TRBV12-4|-
CASSLAQGTEAFF
TGTGCCAGCAGTTTAGCGCAAGGGACTGAAGCTTTCTTT
>once|TRBJ1-5|TRBV7-2|-
CASSLGGLEAQHF
TGTGCCAGCAGCTTGGGGGGCCTCGAGGCCCAGCATTTT
>-|TRBJ1-1|TRBV11-2|-
CASRPDRVNTEAFF
TGTGCCAGCAGGCCGGACAGAGTGAACACTGAAGCTTTCTTT
>-|TRBJ1-5|TRBV7-5|-
CVRSLVKHQPQHF
TGTGTCAGAAGCTTAGTTAAACATCAGCCCCAGCATTTT
>-|TRBJ1-5|TRBV7-8|TRBD1
CASSQGTGSGQPQHF
TGTGCCAGCAGCCAGGGGACAGGGTCGGGTCAGCCCCAGCATTTT
>-|TRBJ2-7|TRBV5-5|TRBD1
CASSGGTGVSYEQYF
TGTGCCAGCAGCGGGGGGACAGGCGTCTCCTACGAGCAGTACTTC
>-|TRBJ2-5|TRBV7-2|-
CASSLALGETQYF
TGTGCCAGCAGCTTAGCACTGGGAGAGACCCAGTACTTC
>-|TRBJ2-1|TRBV12-3/TRBV12-4|-
CASSGYEQFF
TGTGCCAGCAGTGGATATGAGCAGTTCTTC
>-|TRBJ2-1|TRBV6-5|TRBD1
CASRTGTLRYNEQFF
TGTGCCAGCAGGACAGGGACCTTGAGGTACAATGAGCAGTTCTTC
>-|TRBJ2-1|TRBV28|-
CASREAGVEGNEQFF
TGTGCCAGCAGGGAGGCGGGCGTCGAGGGCAATGAGCAGTTCTTC
>-|TRBJ2-1|TRBV27|TRBD2
CASRTSGNSYNEQFF
TGTGCCAGCAGGACTAGCGGAAACTCCTACAATGAGCAGTTCTTC
>-|TRBJ2-4|TRBV29-1|TRBD1
CSGWTGYIQYF
TGCAGCGGGTGGACAGGGTACATTCAGTACTTC
>-|TRBJ1-2|TRBV2|TRBD1
CASIKTPGQGANYGYTF
TGTGCCAGCATCAAGACCCCGGGACAGGGGGCCAACTATGGCTACACCTTC
>-|TRBJ1-6|TRBV5-1|-
CASSLEGVYNSPLHF
TGCGCCAGCAGCTTGGAAGGGGTCTATAATTCACCCCTCCACTTT
>-|TRBJ2-7|TRBV7-2|TRBD2
CASSLRTSGPTLSYEQYF
TGTGCCAGCAGCTTACGGACTAGCGGGCCAACCCTCTCCTACGAGCAGTACTTC
>-|TRBJ2-7|TRBV6-5|-
CASSSGQGRRQYF
TGTGCCAGCAGTTCTGGCCAGGGTAGGAGGCAGTACTTC
>-|TRBJ2-7|TRBV5-1|-
CASRSGGDSYEQYF
TGCGCCAGCAGGAGCGGAGGGGACTCCTACGAGCAGTACTTC
>-|TRBJ1-5|TRBV5-1|-
CASSPMGNSNQPQHF
TGCGCCAGCAGCCCAATGGGAAATAGCAATCAGCCCCAGCATTTT
>-|TRBJ2-1|TRBV7-6|-
CASSSDPIAGGEQFF
TGTGCCAGCAGCTCCGACCCGATCGCCGGAGGTGAGCAGTTCTTC
>-|TRBJ2-1|TRBV19|TRBD1
CASSIDREGANEQFF
TGTGCCAGTAGTATAGATCGAGAGGGGGCGAATGAGCAGTTCTTC
>-|TRBJ2-2|TRBV5-1|TRBD2
CASSLAAGDTGELFF
TGCGCCAGCAGCTTGGCAGCGGGAGACACCGGGGAGCTGTTTTTT
>-|TRBJ2-7|TRBV27|-
CASSLDWTYEQYF
TGTGCCAGCAGTTTAGACTGGACCTACGAGCAGTACTTC
>-|TRBJ2-2|TRBV2|-
CASSGSTGELFF
TGTGCCAGCAGTGGGTCCACCGGGGAGCTGTTTTTT
>-|TRBJ2-1|TRBV7-2|-
CASSLVEGPGYNEQFF
TGTGCCAGCAGCTTAGTTGAGGGACCGGGATACAATGAGCAGTTCTTC
>-|TRBJ1-5|TRBV9|-
CASSVGKGGNQPQHF
TGTGCCAGCAGCGTAGGGAAAGGGGGTAATCAGCCCCAGCATTTT
>-|TRBJ2-5|TRBV2|-
CASWGEKETQYF
TGTGCCAGCTGGGGTGAGAAAGAGACCCAGTACTTC
>-|TRBJ1-2|TRBV27|TRBD1
CASTKGQNYGYTF
TGTGCCAGCACCAAGGGACAGAACTATGGCTACACCTTC
>-|TRBJ2-7|TRBV7-9|-
CASSSGLYEQYF
TGTGCCAGCAGTTCCGGACTCTACGAGCAGTACTTC
>-|TRBJ2-5|TRBV6-6|-
CASSYSTQETQYF
TGTGCCAGCAGTTACTCCACACAAGAGACCCAGTACTTC
>-|TRBJ1-5|TRBV12-3/TRBV12-4|TRBD1
CASANRGQPQHF
TGTGCCAGCGCGAACAGGGGTCAGCCCCAGCATTTT
>-|TRBJ1-6|TRBV5-1|TRBD1
CATSGGQTNSPLHF
TGCGCCACCTCGGGGGGACAGACTAATTCACCCCTCCACTTT
>few|TRBJ2-5|TRBV14|TRBD1
CASSQWGQGGQQTQYF
TGTGCCAGCAGCCAGTGGGGACAGGGAGGTCAGCAGACCCAGTACTTC
>-|TRBJ2-7|TRBV28|-
CASSALGGPLISYEQYF
TGTGCCAGCAGTGCCCTAGGGGGGCCCTTAATCTCCTACGAGCAGTACTTC
>-|TRBJ1-2|TRBV6-1|-
CASSATGLYGYTF
TGTGCCAGCAGTGCGACAGGACTCTATGGCTACACCTTC
>-|TRBJ2-7|TRBV6-5|-
CASRRDGVSEQYF
TGTGCCAGCAGGCGCGATGGGGTTAGCGAGCAGTACTTC
>-|TRBJ1-5|TRBV24-1|-
CATSAPGRNQPQHF
TGTGCCACCAGTGCACCGGGCCGCAATCAGCCCCAGCATTTT
>-|TRBJ2-2|TRBV5-1|-
CASSPGMGTGELFF
TGCGCCAGCAGCCCGGGGATGGGCACCGGGGAGCTGTTTTTT